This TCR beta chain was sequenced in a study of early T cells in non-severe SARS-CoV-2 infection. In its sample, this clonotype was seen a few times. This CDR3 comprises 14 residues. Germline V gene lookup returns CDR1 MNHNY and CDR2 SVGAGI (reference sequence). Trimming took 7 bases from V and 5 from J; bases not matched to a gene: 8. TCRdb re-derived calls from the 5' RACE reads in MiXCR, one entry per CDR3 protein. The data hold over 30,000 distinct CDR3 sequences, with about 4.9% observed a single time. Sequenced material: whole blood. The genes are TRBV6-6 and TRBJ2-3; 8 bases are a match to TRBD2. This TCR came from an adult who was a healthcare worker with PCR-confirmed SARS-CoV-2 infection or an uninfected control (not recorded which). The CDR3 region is CASNGGGWLDTQYF. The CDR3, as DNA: TGTGCCAGCAATGGCGGGGGGTGGTTAGATACGCAGTATTTT.